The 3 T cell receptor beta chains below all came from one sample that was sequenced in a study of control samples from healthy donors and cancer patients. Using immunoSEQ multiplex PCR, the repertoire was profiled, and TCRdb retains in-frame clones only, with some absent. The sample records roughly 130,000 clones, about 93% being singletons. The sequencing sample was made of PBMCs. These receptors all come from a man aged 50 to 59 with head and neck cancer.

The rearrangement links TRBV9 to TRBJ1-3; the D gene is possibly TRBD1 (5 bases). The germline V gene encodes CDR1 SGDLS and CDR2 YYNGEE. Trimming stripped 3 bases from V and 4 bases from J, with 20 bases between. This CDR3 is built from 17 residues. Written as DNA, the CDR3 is TGTGCCAGCAGCGGGGGCGGCACCCTGGGGCTCGGAAACACCATATATTTT. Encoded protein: CASSGGGTLGLGNTIYF. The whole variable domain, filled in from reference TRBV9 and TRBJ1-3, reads DSGVTQTPKHLITATGQRVTLRCSPRSGDLSVYWYQQSLDQGLQFLIQYYNGEERAKGNILERFSAQQFPDLHSELNLSSLELGDSALYFCASSGGGTLGLGNTIYFGEGSWLTVV.

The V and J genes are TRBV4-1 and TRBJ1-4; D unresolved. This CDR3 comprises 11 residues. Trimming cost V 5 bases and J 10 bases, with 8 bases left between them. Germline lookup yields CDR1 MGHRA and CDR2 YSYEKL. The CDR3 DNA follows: TGCGCCAGCAGCGCAGAGGTAAAACTGTTTTTT. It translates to CASSAEVKLFF.

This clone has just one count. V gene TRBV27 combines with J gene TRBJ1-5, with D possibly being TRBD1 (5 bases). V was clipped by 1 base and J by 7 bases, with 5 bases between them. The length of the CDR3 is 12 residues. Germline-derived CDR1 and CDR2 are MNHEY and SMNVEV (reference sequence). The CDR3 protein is CASSLWGQPQHF. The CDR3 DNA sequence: TGTGCCAGCAGTTTATGGGGGCAGCCCCAGCATTTT.